One T cell receptor (beta chain) is described in this entry. Patients all relapsed after autologous stem cell transplantation, and there was variation in brentuximab vedotin exposure. These data originate in a study of PD-1 blockade in classical Hodgkin lymphoma. Profiled with immunoSEQ multiplex PCR; TCRdb holds only in-frame clones, not every one. The sample consists of 30,000 to 40,000 clones, more than 65% of them appearing once. Germline V gives CDR1 SEHNR, CDR2 FQNEAQ (reference sequence). The CDR3 has 15 residues. J gave up 7 bases and V 4 bases, and 7 bases lay outside the gene matches. The sequence came from a human donor with classical Hodgkin lymphoma. The chain joins TRBV7-9 to TRBJ2-7; 13 bases align to TRBD2. This material consisted of peripheral blood mononuclear cells (PBMCs), taken before the second cycle of nivolumab. As DNA, the CDR3 is TGTGCCAGCAGCTCCACTAGCGGGGGGGCCGGGGAGCAGTACTTC. Residues: CASSSTSGGAGEQYF.